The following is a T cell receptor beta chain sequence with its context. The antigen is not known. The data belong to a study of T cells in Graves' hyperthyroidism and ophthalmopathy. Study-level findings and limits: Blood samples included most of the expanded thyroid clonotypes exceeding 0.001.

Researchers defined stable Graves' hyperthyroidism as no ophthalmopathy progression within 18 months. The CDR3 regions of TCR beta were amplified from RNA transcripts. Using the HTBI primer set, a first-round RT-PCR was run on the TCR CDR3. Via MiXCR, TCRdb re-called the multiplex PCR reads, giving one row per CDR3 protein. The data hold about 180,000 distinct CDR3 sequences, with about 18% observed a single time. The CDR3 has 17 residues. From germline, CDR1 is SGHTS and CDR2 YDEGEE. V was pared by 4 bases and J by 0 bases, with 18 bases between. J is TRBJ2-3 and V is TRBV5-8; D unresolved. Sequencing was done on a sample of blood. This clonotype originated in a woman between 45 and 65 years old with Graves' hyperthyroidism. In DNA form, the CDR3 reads TGTGCCAGCAGCCCGATCCCCAGGTTTACTAGCACAGATACGCAGTATTTT. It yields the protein CASSPIPRFTSTDTQYF.